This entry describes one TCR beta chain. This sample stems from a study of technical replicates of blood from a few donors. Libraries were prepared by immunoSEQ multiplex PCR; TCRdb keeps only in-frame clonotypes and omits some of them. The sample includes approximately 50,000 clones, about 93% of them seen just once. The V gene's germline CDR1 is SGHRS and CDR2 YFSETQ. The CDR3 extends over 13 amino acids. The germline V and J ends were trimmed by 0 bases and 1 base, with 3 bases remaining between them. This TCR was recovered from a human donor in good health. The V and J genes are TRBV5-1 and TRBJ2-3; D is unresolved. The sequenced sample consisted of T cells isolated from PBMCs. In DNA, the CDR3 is TGCGCCAGCAGCTTGGCAGGCACAGATACGCAGTATTTT. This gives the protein CASSLAGTDTQYF. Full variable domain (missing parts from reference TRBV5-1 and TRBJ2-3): KAGVTQTPRYLIKTRGQQVTLSCSPISGHRSVSWYQQTPGQGLQFLFEYFSETQRNKGNFPGRFSGRQFSNSRSEMNVSTLELGDSALYLCASSLAGTDTQYFGPGTRLTVL.